This T cell receptor (beta chain) was recovered during a study of Tregs in tolerant kidney transplant recipients. The CDR3 is 16 amino acids. V shed 3 bases and J shed 4 bases, with 19 bases lying between them. Germline-derived CDR1 and CDR2 are GTSNPN and SVGIG (reference sequence). The protocol was immunoSEQ multiplex PCR, while the TCRdb copy is restricted to in-frame clones and leaves out a portion. Of about 83,000 clones detected, nearly 98% appear once; the ten largest clones hold around 0.58%. The TCR comes from a human donor who received a combined kidney and bone marrow transplant. The chain joins TRBV30 to TRBJ2-1, with a weak D call TRBD2 (5 bases). Sequenced material: CD4+ T cells from blood, taken before the transplant. CDR3 region: CAWSNGRRALYNEQFF. In DNA form, the CDR3 reads TGTGCCTGGAGCAATGGTCGGCGGGCTCTATACAATGAGCAGTTCTTC.